This TCR beta chain came from a study of regulatory T cells in long-lasting Graves disease. Whole-study findings and limits: Only a small sample size was used, which may have cut accuracy. TRBV28, TRBJ1-2 and TRBJ2-5 emerged as the favored segments in persistent disease.

Arm-PCR of CDR3 regions and iRepertoire HTBI primers were the basis on which TCR beta libraries were built. In TCRdb, the multiplex PCR reads were re-called with MiXCR into one record per CDR3 protein. Found here are about 450,000 distinct CDR3 sequences, 23% of them singletons; the top ten hold roughly 26%. Time point of the sample: persistent/refractory GD, antithyroid drugs over 5 years with positive TRAb. Following extraction of RNA from PBMCs, that RNA was used to make the TCR library. Concerning this clonotype: Its target is not known.

V lost 2 bases and J 11 bases, leaving 18 bases between the germline ends. Germline V CDR1 and CDR2: DFQATT, SNEGSKA (reference sequence). This CDR3 region has 13 residues. The sequence was collected from a female donor with Graves disease. This specimen was peripheral blood mononuclear cells (PBMCs), taken when the disease was refractory, from a patient treated with antithyroid drugs. J is TRBJ1-1 and V is TRBV20-1; D possibly corresponds to TRBD1 (6 bases). The CDR3 region is CSARPGKGQSAFF. CDR3 coding DNA: TGCAGTGCTAGACCGGGTAAGGGACAATCCGCTTTCTTT.